One and the same sample provided the 16 T cell receptor beta chains below, sequenced in a study of PD-1 blockade in mismatch repair-deficient tumors. Only in-frame clones appear in the TCRdb table, and some are missing; sequencing was by immunoSEQ multiplex PCR. The repertoire holds tens of thousands of clones, roughly 80% seen once, with roughly 2.7% in the top ten. The input for sequencing was peripheral blood, taken 12 weeks after starting pembrolizumab. The receptor source for this set is an adult with mismatch repair-deficient cancer.

In this sample, this clone turned up once. This chain links TRBV5-1 with TRBJ2-3, with a weak D call TRBD2 (5 bases). This CDR3 has 15 residues. Deletions cut 0 bases from V and 0 bases from J, with 8 bases between. In germline, CDR1 is SGHRS, CDR2 YFSETQ. The CDR3 coding sequence is TGCGCCAGCAGCTTGGATGGCGGGAGCACAGATACGCAGTATTTT. Protein sequence: CASSLDGGSTDTQYF.

CDR3 sequence (DNA): TGTGCCAGCAGACAGACTAGCGGGAGAATCTACGAGCAGTACTTC. Translated: CASRQTSGRIYEQYF. The chain has TRBV27 and TRBJ2-7; 12 bases match TRBD2. J gave up 3 bases and V 6 bases, and 6 bases lay outside the gene matches. Germline CDR1 reads MNHEY; CDR2 reads SMNVEV (reference sequence). The CDR3 has 15 amino acids.

This chain joins TRBV5-1 and TRBJ2-2, with D perhaps TRBD1 (6 bases). V was trimmed by 3 bases and J by 3 bases, leaving 9 bases between them. CDR3 size: 14 residues. CDR1 SGHRS and CDR2 YFSETQ come from the germline V gene. The chain's CDR3 is CASSWDIYTGELFF. The CDR3 coding sequence is TGCGCCAGCAGCTGGGACATATACACCGGGGAGCTGTTTTTT.

The rearrangement joins TRBV5-6 to TRBJ2-1, with D unclear. Germline V gene lookup returns CDR1 SGHDT and CDR2 YYEEEE. V was pared by 4 bases and J by 7 bases, with 6 bases between. This CDR3 comprises 11 residues. This CDR3 is CASSVYNEQFF. As DNA, the CDR3 is TGTGCCAGCAGCGTGTATAATGAGCAGTTCTTC.

The V gene is TRBV5-1, the J gene TRBJ2-7; 10 positions match TRBD2. Trimming removed 4 bases from V and 3 bases from J; junction bases left unmatched: 7. Germline loops: CDR1 SGHRS, CDR2 YFSETQ. This CDR3 region has 15 residues. The CDR3 bases are TGCGCCAGCAGCGGGGTGGCTAGCGGGGGCTACGAGCAGTACTTC. Translated: CASSGVASGGYEQYF.

This clone occurred a few times. V gene TRBV7-8 combines with J gene TRBJ1-1; the D is unclear. Trimming removed 5 bases from V and 4 bases from J, with 14 bases in between. There are 14 residues in the CDR3. Germline values: CDR1 SGHVS, CDR2 FQNEAQ. CDR3 residues: CASSRSRSPTEAFF. DNA of the CDR3: TGTGCCAGCAGCCGTTCAAGAAGTCCCACTGAAGCTTTCTTT.

This chain connects TRBV19 to TRBJ1-1, with a tentative D call TRBD1 (5 bases). Trimming removed 5 bases at V and 6 bases at J, with 22 bases between. In germline, CDR1 is LNHDA, CDR2 SQIVND (reference sequence). This CDR3 spans 16 amino acids. The CDR3 DNA reads as TGTGCCAGTAGTTTCCGGGACGGACGACTTGAAGCTGAAGCTTTCTTT. It specifies CASSFRDGRLEAEAFF.

This clone was seen a handful of times. J is TRBJ2-1 and V is TRBV5-4; 8 bases line up with TRBD2. Germline-derived CDR1 and CDR2 are SGHNT and YYREEE (reference sequence). The CDR3 consists of 15 residues. V lost 0 bases to trimming and J lost 7 bases; unmatched junction nucleotides: 6. The DNA of the CDR3 is TGTGCCAGCAGCTTGGATAGCGGGGTGGGTAATGAGCAGTTCTTC. It specifies CASSLDSGVGNEQFF.

The chain has TRBV5-4 and TRBJ2-3; D unresolved. V was trimmed by 3 bases and J by 2 bases, leaving 13 bases between them. Germline V gene lookup returns CDR1 SGHNT and CDR2 YYREEE (reference sequence). This CDR3 has 15 residues. The DNA for the CDR3 is TGTGCCAGCAGCTCCTCAGCTAGTTTCACAGATACGCAGTATTTT. It is translated as CASSSSASFTDTQYF.

The CDR3 reads CASSESPSGWSTDTQYF. CDR3 nucleotide sequence: TGTGCCAGCAGTGAATCTCCTAGCGGGTGGAGCACAGATACGCAGTATTTT. J is TRBJ2-3 and V is TRBV25-1, with 8 positions matching TRBD2. The CDR3 runs 17 residues. Germline V gene sequence: CDR1 MGHDK, CDR2 SYGVNS. V dropped 1 base and J dropped 0; count of bases not matched to a gene: 6.

J is TRBJ2-1 and V is TRBV7-8, with D uncertain. This CDR3 is 15 amino acids long. V lost 5 bases, J lost 0 bases, and 11 bases lay in between. Germline V lookup: CDR1 SGHVS, CDR2 FQNEAQ. This CDR3 is CASSPTSSSYNEQFF. DNA for the CDR3: TGTGCCAGCAGCCCGACCTCGAGCTCCTACAATGAGCAGTTCTTC. Full variable domain (outside the CDR3, taken from reference TRBV7-8 and TRBJ2-1): GAGVSQSPRYKVAKRGQDVALRCDPISGHVSLFWYQQALGQGPEFLTYFQNEAQLDKSGLPSDRFFAERPEGSVSTLKIQRTQQEDSAVYLCASSPTSSSYNEQFFGPGTRLTVL.

The J gene is TRBJ1-2, the V gene TRBV27; a possible D gene is TRBD1 (5 bases). V lost 5 bases and J 5 bases, leaving 12 bases between the germline ends. Germline V gene data show CDR1 as MNHEY and CDR2 as SMNVEV (reference sequence). The length of the CDR3 is 13 residues. CDR3 region: CASSGTGRYGYTF. In nucleotides, the CDR3 is TGTGCCAGCAGTGGGACGGGGAGGTATGGCTACACCTTC.

The V call is TRBV5-1, the J call TRBJ1-3; D not certain. Germline V lookup: CDR1 SGHRS, CDR2 YFSETQ. The V and J ends lost 0 bases and 2 bases respectively, with 9 bases between them. The CDR3 contains 15 residues. The CDR3 spells CASSLGSGTGNTIYF. The CDR3 DNA reads as TGCGCCAGCAGCTTGGGATCCGGTACTGGAAACACCATATATTTT.

The chain joins TRBV7-2 to TRBJ2-1; TRBD2 aligns across 7 bases. The CDR3 is 16 residues long. Germline trimming cut 1 base from V and 2 bases from J; bases unmatched to any gene: 5. Germline CDR1 SGHTA, CDR2 FQGNSA. The CDR3 here is CASSLDSSGPYNEQFF. The DNA for the CDR3 is TGTGCCAGCAGCTTAGATTCTAGCGGCCCCTACAATGAGCAGTTCTTC.

V is TRBV7-6 and J is TRBJ2-5; 10 nucleotides align to TRBD1. CDR3 size: 13 residues. Germline V gene lookup returns CDR1 SGHVS and CDR2 FNYEAQ. The V and J ends lost 7 bases and 7 bases, in that order; junction bases with no gene match: 6. In DNA, the CDR3 is TGTGCCAGCAAGACAGGGGGCTTAGGGACCCAGTACTTC. Protein: CASKTGGLGTQYF.

This chain joins TRBV2 and TRBJ2-7; no definite D call. Germline loops: CDR1 SNHLY, CDR2 FYNNEI. The CDR3 runs 14 residues. V lost 3 bases to trimming and J lost 4 bases, with 13 bases between them. The CDR3 bases are TGTGCCAGCAGTGAGAACTTAGGTGGATACGAGCAGTACTTC. Translated, it gives CASSENLGGYEQYF. The whole variable domain, filled in from reference TRBV2 and TRBJ2-7, reads EPEVTQTPSHQVTQMGQEVILRCVPISNHLYFYWYRQILGQKVEFLVSFYNNEISEKSEIFDDQFSVERPDGSNFTLKIRSTKLEDSAMYFCASSENLGGYEQYFGPGTRLTVT.